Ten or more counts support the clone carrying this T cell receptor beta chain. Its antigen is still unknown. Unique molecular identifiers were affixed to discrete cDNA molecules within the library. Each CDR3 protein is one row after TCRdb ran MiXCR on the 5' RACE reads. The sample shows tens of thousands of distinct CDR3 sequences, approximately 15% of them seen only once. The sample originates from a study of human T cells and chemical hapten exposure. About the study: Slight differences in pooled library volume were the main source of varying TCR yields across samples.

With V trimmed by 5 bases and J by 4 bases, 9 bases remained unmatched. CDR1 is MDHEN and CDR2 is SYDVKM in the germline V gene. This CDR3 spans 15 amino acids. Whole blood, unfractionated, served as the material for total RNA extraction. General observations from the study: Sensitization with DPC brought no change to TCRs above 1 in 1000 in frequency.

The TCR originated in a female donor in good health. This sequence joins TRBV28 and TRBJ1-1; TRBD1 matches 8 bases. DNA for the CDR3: TGTGCCAGCAGTGAGCAGGGGGCGCAGGGCACTGAAGCTTTCTTT. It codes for CASSEQGAQGTEAFF.